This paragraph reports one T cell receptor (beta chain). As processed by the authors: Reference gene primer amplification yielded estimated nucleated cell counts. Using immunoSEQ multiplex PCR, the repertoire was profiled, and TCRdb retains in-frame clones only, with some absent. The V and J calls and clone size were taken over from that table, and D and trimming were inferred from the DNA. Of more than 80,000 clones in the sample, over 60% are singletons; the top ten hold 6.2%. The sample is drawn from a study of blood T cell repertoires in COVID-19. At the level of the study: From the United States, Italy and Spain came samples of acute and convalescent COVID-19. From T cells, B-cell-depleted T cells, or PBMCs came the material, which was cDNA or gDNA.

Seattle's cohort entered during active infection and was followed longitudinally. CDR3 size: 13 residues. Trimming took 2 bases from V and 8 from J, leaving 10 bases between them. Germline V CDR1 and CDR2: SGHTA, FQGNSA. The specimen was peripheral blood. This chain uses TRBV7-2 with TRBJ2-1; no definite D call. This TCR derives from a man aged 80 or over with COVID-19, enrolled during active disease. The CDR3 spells CASSLTSMDEQFF. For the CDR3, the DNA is TGTGCCAGCAGCTTAACTTCGATGGATGAGCAGTTCTTC.